The entry that follows covers one TCR beta chain sequence. These data originate in a study of OX40 agonist ivuxolimab in advanced cancers. Looking at the study overall: Three partial responders included one hepatocellular carcinoma patient and two cutaneous melanoma patients.

Assay used: immunoSEQ multiplex PCR; TCRdb lists only in-frame clones, some missing. The sample has 90,000 to 150,000 clones, 80% to 90% seen once. The CDR3 length is 15 residues. V gave up 6 bases and J gave up 6 bases; unmatched junction bases: 11. Germline V gene sequence: CDR1 MDHEN, CDR2 SYDVKM. V gene TRBV28 combines with J gene TRBJ1-5, with TRBD1 matching over 7 bases. The sample consisted of CD4+ or CD8+ T cells sorted from blood, taken in a trial of the OX40 agonist ivuxolimab. The source is an adult with an advanced solid tumor such as melanoma, head and neck, liver or kidney cancer. The CDR3 DNA sequence: TGTGCCAGCAGCCGAGGGACAGTGATAAGTCAGCCCCAGCATTTT. Translation: CASSRGTVISQPQHF.